This T cell receptor (beta chain) emerged from a study of T cells in narcolepsy. Profiling relied on immunoSEQ multiplex PCR, and the TCRdb table lists in-frame clones only, not all of them. Of about 35,000 clones listed, roughly 80% are singletons. The germline V gene has CDR1 WSHSY and CDR2 SAAADI. This CDR3 has 15 residues. V was clipped by 5 bases and J by 0 bases, with 12 bases between them. This clone was recorded a few times. Its antigen is unknown. Broader study findings: Healthy controls reportedly lacked the autoreactive clonotypes serially found in patients' blood.

The sample taken for sequencing was memory (CD45RA-) CD4+ T cells from blood. This receptor was identified in a human donor in good health. V usage is TRBV10-2 and J usage is TRBJ2-3; D possibly corresponds to TRBD2 (5 bases). Here the CDR3 DNA reads TGCGCCAGCAGTTATCTAGCTTATAGCACAGATACGCAGTATTTT. Its protein product is CASSYLAYSTDTQYF.